Listed here is a single T cell receptor (beta chain). This record belongs to a study of blood T cell repertoires in COVID-19. About the research overall: The study drew acute and convalescent COVID-19 samples from the United States, Italy and Spain. T cells, B-cell-depleted T cells, or PBMCs supplied cDNA or gDNA.

Methods used by the authors: Nucleated cell number was recorded as an estimate derived from reference gene primer amplification. Assay: immunoSEQ multiplex PCR; the TCRdb copy retains only in-frame clones and omits some. The V and J calls and clone size come from that table; D and trimming were worked out from the DNA. This table has about 69,000 clones, around 77% appearing once. Germline CDR1 and CDR2: SGHVS and FNYEAQ. The V end lost 5 bases, the J end lost 8 bases, and 16 bases lay between the germline ends. This CDR3 is 15 amino acids long. The chain combines TRBV7-6 with TRBJ1-6; D may be TRBD1 (5 bases). The origin of this receptor is a man aged 55-75 years with acute or convalescent COVID-19. The sequenced sample was peripheral blood. The CDR3 loop is CASSLQASGDSPLHF. The CDR3 bases are TGTGCCAGCAGCCTACAGGCCTCTGGGGATTCACCCCTCCACTTT.